What follows are 14 T cell receptor beta chains derived from one specimen sequenced in a study of early T cells in non-severe SARS-CoV-2 infection. TCRdb processed the 5' RACE reads anew with MiXCR; each CDR3 protein has one entry. This table has 50,000 to 60,000 distinct CDR3 sequences, approximately 12% appearing once. Material: whole blood. Receptors were obtained from an adult who was a healthcare worker with PCR-confirmed SARS-CoV-2 infection or an uninfected control (not recorded which).

This clonotype was detected ten times or more. The chain carries TRBV18 and TRBJ1-1; no reliable D call. The CDR3 is made up of 16 amino acids. CDR1 is KGHSH, CDR2 LQKENI, per germline. V was cut by 0 bases and J by 5 bases, with 16 bases left in between. CDR3 in amino acids: CASSPPLPGGRTEAFF. The CDR3 DNA reads TGTGCCAGCTCACCACCACTGCCCGGCGGCCGAACTGAAGCTTTCTTT.

This clonotype was seen ten or more times. The rearrangement uses TRBV20-1 and TRBJ2-5, with D unresolved. V lost 8 bases and J 2 bases, leaving 18 bases between the germline ends. CDR1 and CDR2 from the germline V gene are DFQATT and SNEGSKA (reference sequence). The CDR3 runs 14 residues. DNA of the CDR3: TGCAGTTGCTGGAATACAAGACAACAAGAGACCCAGTACTTC. Residues: CSCWNTRQQETQYF.

CDR3 sequence (DNA): TGCGCCAGCAGCCCCGAAGGCGGGGGACAGGAGGAGCAGTACTTC. This codes for CASSPEGGGQEEQYF. The chain couples TRBV5-1 to TRBJ2-7; maybe TRBD1 (8 bases). Germline V gene data show CDR1 as SGHRS and CDR2 as YFSETQ. V was shortened by 4 bases and J by 7 bases, with 21 bases between the two germline ends. There are 15 residues in the CDR3.

There are many counts of this clonotype. This chain connects TRBV7-3 to TRBJ2-3, with 9 bases fitting TRBD1. V was pared by 0 bases and J by 3 bases, with 4 bases of the junction left unmatched. Germline CDR1 SGHTA, CDR2 FQGTGA. The CDR3 has 16 amino acids. The CDR3 DNA follows: TGTGCCAGCAGCTTAACCGGGACAGGGAGGACAGATACGCAGTATTTT. Its translation: CASSLTGTGRTDTQYF.

This clonotype was recorded at least ten times. The genes are TRBV5-6 and TRBJ2-3; 11 positions agree with TRBD2. V was clipped by 3 bases and J by 6 bases; unmatched bases: 12. The germline gives CDR1 SGHDT, CDR2 YYEEEE. CDR3 length: 17 amino acids. The CDR3 spells CASSSAGGLADGDTQYF. CDR3 in DNA: TGTGCCAGCAGCTCGGCGGGGGGACTAGCGGACGGGGATACGCAGTATTTT.

The table lists this clonotype with a few counts. The rearrangement links TRBV3-1 to TRBJ1-3, with D maybe TRBD1 (5 bases). The CDR3 runs 16 residues. Trimming shortened V by 1 base and J by 0 bases, and 10 bases separated the two germline ends. Germline CDR1 reads LGHDT; CDR2 reads YNNKEL (reference sequence). This CDR3 is CASSQVAGVSGNTIYF. The DNA for the CDR3 is TGTGCCAGCAGCCAAGTAGCGGGGGTCTCTGGAAACACCATATATTTT.

This clonotype came up many times. The chain recombines TRBV7-9 with TRBJ2-3, with 13 bases aligning to TRBD2. Trimming removed 5 bases from V and 4 bases from J; junction bases left unmatched: 6. Germline CDR1 and CDR2: SEHNR and FQNEAQ (reference sequence). The length of the CDR3 is 16 residues. DNA for the CDR3: TGTGCCAGCAGCCCATGGACTAGCGGGGGCCCAGATACGCAGTATTTT. This gives the protein CASSPWTSGGPDTQYF.

This clonotype was recorded at least ten times. This sequence joins TRBV29-1 and TRBJ2-7, with D possibly TRBD2 on 6 matching bases. Trimming removed 3 bases at V and 6 bases at J, with 12 bases between. Germline CDR1 and CDR2: SQVTM and ANQGSEA. The CDR3 has 12 amino acids. CDR3 region: CSVDVGGSEQYF. The CDR3 DNA is TGCAGCGTTGATGTGGGGGGAAGCGAGCAGTACTTC.

This clonotype showed up many times. This sequence joins TRBV19 and TRBJ2-2, with 7 bases that match TRBD1. The germline V gene encodes CDR1 LNHDA and CDR2 SQIVND (reference sequence). This CDR3 spans 14 amino acids. Trimming took 5 bases from V and 5 from J; bases not matched to a gene: 5. The CDR3 sequence: CASSPGTVTGELFF. CDR3 in DNA: TGTGCCAGTAGTCCCGGGACAGTTACCGGGGAGCTGTTTTTT.

CDR3 region: CASSPQGWIAKNIQYF. CDR3 sequence (DNA): TGTGCCAGTAGTCCGCAGGGATGGATAGCCAAAAACATTCAGTACTTC. The V call is TRBV19, the J call TRBJ2-4; D might be TRBD1 (5 bases). The germline V and J ends were trimmed by 5 bases and 0 bases, with 14 bases remaining between them. The germline CDR1 and CDR2 sequences are LNHDA and SQIVND (reference sequence). The CDR3 sequence is 16 residues long.

V gene TRBV5-1 combines with J gene TRBJ2-7; 7 bases fit TRBD2. Germline-derived CDR1 and CDR2 are SGHRS and YFSETQ. This CDR3 is 15 amino acids long. Losses at the gene ends were 3 bases for V and 7 bases for J; bases not matched to a gene: 13. CDR3 DNA: TGCGCCAGCAGCTACCCGGGACTACATCTGGGGGAGCAGTACTTC. This translates into CASSYPGLHLGEQYF.

A few counts support this clonotype. The chain employs TRBV19 and TRBJ1-5; 7 bases agree with TRBD1. Germline lookup yields CDR1 LNHDA and CDR2 SQIVND (reference sequence). This CDR3 has 15 amino acids. Unmatched junction bases numbered 9, after V lost 8 bases and J lost 2 bases. The CDR3 spells CASLNRGRGNQPQHF. The CDR3 region has the DNA TGTGCCAGTCTAAACAGGGGTCGGGGCAATCAGCCCCAGCATTTT.

Many counts were recorded for this clonotype. This chain links TRBV6-1 with TRBJ1-2; D remains ambiguous. CDR1 is MNHNS and CDR2 is SASEGT in the germline V gene. V lost 7 bases and J lost 0, with 24 bases in between. This CDR3 has 18 amino acids. In DNA, the CDR3 is TGTGCCAGCAAGGAGTGGTGGGTCAGGCGAAAAGCTAACTATGGCTACACCTTC. Translation: CASKEWWVRRKANYGYTF.

This clonotype was counted ten times or more. The rearrangement links TRBV20-1 to TRBJ2-3; tentatively, D is TRBD1 or TRBD2 (5 bases each). Germline CDR1 reads DFQATT; CDR2 reads SNEGSKA (reference sequence). There are 16 residues in the CDR3. Trimming took off 3 bases at V and 0 bases at J, with 16 bases between the two ends. The CDR3 DNA reads TGCAGTGCTAGTGCTCTTTTTTGGGGGAGCACAGATACGCAGTATTTT. Residues: CSASALFWGSTDTQYF.